Below, 3 T cell receptor beta chains from the same sample are listed, as sequenced in a study of tumor and adjacent non-tumor tissue in lung cancer. No cell sorting was done before RNA was extracted from the tissue. Distant lung tissue was collected more than 3 cm away from the tumor edge. Three rounds of nested PCR, following a modified ARM-PCR protocol, produced the TCRbeta library. TCRdb reanalysed the multiplex PCR reads using MiXCR and keeps one entry per CDR3 protein. The table shows 100,000 or so distinct CDR3 sequences, with about 62% occurring only once. The sample comprised distant non-tumor lung tissue. The receptors originated from a man aged 30-40 years with non-small cell lung cancer.

The chain combines TRBV11-2 with TRBJ2-3; D ambiguous. Germline lookup yields CDR1 SGHAT and CDR2 FQNNGV. The CDR3 totals 14 residues. The CDR3 nucleotides read TGTGAGAGCAGTTTAAGACGGGTCACAGATACGCAGTATTTT. It specifies CESSLRRVTDTQYF.

On this clonotype: Given a much more abundant clone one base away, this may be a read error. CDR3 loop: CSTTGSGLGNHGYTF. The CDR3 DNA is TGCAGTACAACGGGGTCGGGTCTCGGGAACCATGGCTACACCTTC. This chain joins TRBV20-1 and TRBJ1-2; D uncertain. Germline-derived CDR1 and CDR2 are DFQATT and SNEGSKA (reference sequence). The CDR3 totals 15 residues. V gave up 8 bases and J gave up 6 bases, with 25 bases separating them.

In its sample, this clonotype was seen once. A much larger clone differs from this one at a single base, so this may be a read error. V and J are TRBV10-3 and TRBJ2-2; D remains ambiguous. This CDR3 has 14 residues. Per germline, CDR1 ENHRY and CDR2 SYGVKD. Trimming removed 2 bases from V and 5 bases from J, with 9 bases in between. The CDR3 region has the DNA TGTGCCATCAGTGAGGGTGGAAAAACCGGGGAGCTGTTTTTT. It codes for CAISEGGKTGELFF.